The rows below give T cell receptor beta chains drawn from one sample of a study of T-cell memory formation after mild COVID-19. Using its own MiXCR run on the 5' RACE reads, TCRdb lists one record per CDR3 protein. The data show over 350,000 distinct CDR3 sequences, roughly a quarter seen once. The sequenced material came from PBMCs or a T cell subset sorted from them (not recorded which). The receptors derive from an adult woman who had mild COVID-19 (a few samples of this study predate the infection). Cell type and time point are not known. Both conserved end residues are part of each CDR3. The D gene is left open where the match is weak. The size entry is marked missing in some rows and otherwise reads once, few, many or a size class.

J	V	D	size	CDR3	DNA
TRBJ1-2	TRBV24-1	NA	NA	CATSDGSRIYGYTF	TGTGCCACCAGTGATGGGAGTCGGATCTATGGCTACACCTTC
TRBJ1-5	TRBV4-1	TRBD1	NA	CASSQGYGGRGPNQPQHF	TGCGCCAGCAGCCAAGGGTACGGAGGAAGGGGGCCTAATCAGCCCCAGCATTTT
TRBJ2-2	TRBV5-1	NA	few	CASSLVRGLNTGELFF	TGCGCCAGCAGCTTGGTCCGGGGGCTAAACACCGGGGAGCTGTTTTTT
TRBJ2-1	TRBV7-2	TRBD1	many	CASSSQVGQDKIGFF	TGTGCCAGCAGCTCCCAGGTGGGACAGGATAAAATTGGGTTCTTC
TRBJ2-5	TRBV7-9	NA	NA	CASSLDGRAHETQYF	TGTGCCAGCAGCTTAGACGGCAGGGCGCACGAGACCCAGTACTTC
TRBJ2-2	TRBV7-9	NA	few	CASSSFINRAGIGELFF	TGTGCCAGCAGCTCCTTTATTAACAGGGCTGGGATCGGGGAGCTGTTTTTT
TRBJ2-7	TRBV12-3/TRBV12-4	NA	NA	CASSDAGKNYEQYF	TGTGCCAGCAGTGACGCCGGGAAAAACTACGAGCAGTACTTC
TRBJ1-2	TRBV6-1	NA	NA	CASNPTGNYGYTF	TGTGCCAGCAATCCAACAGGGAACTATGGCTACACCTTC
TRBJ2-3	TRBV24-1	NA	few	CATSDLQVGVSTDTQYF	TGTGCCACCAGTGATTTGCAAGTGGGGGTTAGCACAGATACGCAGTATTTT
TRBJ1-1	TRBV20-1	NA	few	CSAWGTMNTEAFF	TGCAGTGCTTGGGGCACCATGAACACTGAAGCTTTCTTT
TRBJ2-1	TRBV20-1	NA	few	CSAPTNEQFF	TGCAGTGCTCCTACCAATGAGCAGTTCTTC
TRBJ2-2	TRBV27	NA	NA	CASSPSYTGELFF	TGTGCCAGCAGTCCGTCATACACCGGGGAGCTGTTTTTT
TRBJ1-1	TRBV11-2	TRBD1	few	CASSLTGEGWTEAFF	TGTGCCAGCAGCTTGACAGGGGAGGGTTGGACTGAAGCTTTCTTT
TRBJ2-7	TRBV24-1	NA	few	CATSDFVGGQYF	TGTGCCACCAGTGATTTCGTCGGAGGGCAGTACTTC
TRBJ1-1	TRBV6-5	NA	many	CASSTAKGGRGDTEAFF	TGTGCCAGCAGTACGGCTAAGGGGGGGAGAGGCGACACTGAAGCTTTCTTT
TRBJ1-6	TRBV4-2	NA	once	CASSQEGHDNSPLHF	TGTGCCAGCAGCCAGGAAGGACACGATAATTCACCCCTCCACTTT
TRBJ1-1	TRBV6-2/TRBV6-3	NA	many	CASNTGINTEAFF	TGTGCCAGCAATACCGGGATTAACACTGAAGCTTTCTTT
TRBJ1-2	TRBV6-5	NA	NA	CASSYSRQVDYGYTF	TGTGCCAGCAGTTACTCGAGACAGGTGGACTATGGCTACACCTTC
TRBJ1-1	TRBV5-1	NA	many	CASKGDPNTEAFF	TGCGCCAGCAAGGGGGACCCAAACACTGAAGCTTTCTTT
TRBJ2-2	TRBV2	TRBD2	NA	CASSGASGVDTGELFF	TGTGCCAGCAGTGGGGCTAGCGGGGTTGACACCGGGGAGCTGTTTTTT
TRBJ2-1	TRBV6-5	TRBD2	few	CASSYPDLAGDRNEQFF	TGTGCCAGCAGTTACCCCGACCTAGCGGGAGATCGTAATGAGCAGTTCTTC
TRBJ2-1	TRBV20-1	TRBD2	NA	CSARESGSYNEQFF	TGCAGTGCTAGAGAAAGCGGGAGCTACAATGAGCAGTTCTTC
TRBJ2-1	TRBV4-2	NA	few	CASSQENGRSSYNEQFF	TGTGCCAGCAGCCAAGAGAATGGCCGAAGCTCCTACAATGAGCAGTTCTTC
TRBJ2-1	TRBV6-5	NA	few	CASSPTGNYNEQFF	TGTGCCAGCAGTCCGACCGGGAATTACAATGAGCAGTTCTTC
TRBJ2-7	TRBV4-1	NA	NA	CASSQGAARTVREQYF	TGCGCCAGCAGCCAGGGCGCGGCGAGAACCGTCCGGGAGCAGTACTTC
TRBJ2-5	TRBV9	TRBD2	few	CASTPLAGYQETQYF	TGTGCCAGCACCCCGCTAGCGGGGTACCAAGAGACCCAGTACTTC
TRBJ1-5	TRBV27	NA	once	CASSSRQVAQPQHF	TGTGCCAGCAGTTCTAGACAGGTGGCACAGCCCCAGCATTTT
TRBJ2-2	TRBV9	TRBD2	few	CASRSGVLRTGELFF	TGTGCCAGCAGAAGCGGGGTCCTGCGCACCGGGGAGCTGTTTTTT
TRBJ2-3	TRBV9	NA	few	CASSASDRTDTQYF	TGTGCCAGCAGCGCCTCAGACAGGACAGATACGCAGTATTTT
TRBJ2-1	TRBV12-3/TRBV12-4	TRBD2	NA	CASSRLAGGDEQFF	TGTGCCAGCAGCCGACTAGCGGGTGGCGATGAGCAGTTCTTC
TRBJ2-3	TRBV25-1	TRBD2	few	CASSEYLAGPDTQYF	TGTGCCAGCAGTGAATATTTAGCGGGACCAGATACGCAGTATTTT
TRBJ2-5	TRBV20-1	NA	many	CSARSQGYQETQYF	TGCAGTGCTAGGTCGCAGGGTTACCAAGAGACCCAGTACTTC
TRBJ2-1	TRBV7-9	TRBD2	few	CASSPGVAGDLNEQFF	TGTGCCAGCAGCCCCGGGGTAGCGGGAGATTTGAATGAGCAGTTCTTC
TRBJ2-3	TRBV18	NA	NA	CASSPRGARTDTQYF	TGTGCCAGCTCACCCCGGGGGGCTCGCACAGATACGCAGTATTTT